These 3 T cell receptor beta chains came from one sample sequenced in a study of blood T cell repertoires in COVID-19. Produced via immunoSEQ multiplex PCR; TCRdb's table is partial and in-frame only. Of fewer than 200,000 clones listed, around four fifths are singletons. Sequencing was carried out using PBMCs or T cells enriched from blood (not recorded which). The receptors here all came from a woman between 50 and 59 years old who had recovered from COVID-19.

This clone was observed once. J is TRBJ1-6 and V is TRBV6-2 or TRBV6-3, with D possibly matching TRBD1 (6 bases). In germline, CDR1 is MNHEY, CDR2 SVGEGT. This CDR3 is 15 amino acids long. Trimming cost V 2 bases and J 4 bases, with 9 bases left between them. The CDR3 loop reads CASSYGGQYNSPLHF. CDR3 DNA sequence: TGTGCCAGCAGTTACGGCGGACAGTATAATTCACCCCTCCACTTT.

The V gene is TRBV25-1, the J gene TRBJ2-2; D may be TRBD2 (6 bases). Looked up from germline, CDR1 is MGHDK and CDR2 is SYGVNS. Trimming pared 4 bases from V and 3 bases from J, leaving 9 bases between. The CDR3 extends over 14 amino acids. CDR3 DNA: TGTGCCAGCAGTGTATCGGGGGACACCGGGGAGCTGTTTTTT. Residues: CASSVSGDTGELFF.

The CDR3 spells CATLGEAYEQYV. The CDR3 coding sequence is TGTGCCACTCTAGGGGAGGCCTACGAGCAGTACGTC. The genes are TRBV28 and TRBJ2-7; tentative D call: TRBD2 (6 bases). There are 12 residues in the CDR3. Trimming removed 10 bases from V and 2 bases from J, with 12 bases in between. CDR1 and CDR2 (germline): MDHEN, SYDVKM.